Following are 17 T cell receptor beta chains from one sample sequenced in a study of blood T cells in healthy people across ages. The second PCR ran roughly 7 to 12 cycles with a sample-barcoded 5' primer and J-beta primers. TCRdb redid the calling of the 5' RACE reads with MiXCR, one entry per CDR3 protein. This sample has some 900,000 distinct CDR3 sequences, with about 28% found just once. The source material was blood. The origin of the receptors is a woman aged 80 or over in good health.

There are many counts of this clonotype. Mismatch with germline at one junction end may stem from a read error. This chain uses TRBV29-1 with TRBJ1-2; TRBD1 is a possible D gene (6 bases). The CDR3 covers 11 residues. Germline-derived CDR1 and CDR2 are SQVTM and ANQGSEA. The CDR3 DNA is TGCAGGGTTGGGGGGGCTGACGGCTACACCTTC. It specifies CRVGGADGYTF.

This clonotype turned up a few times. This sequence joins TRBV24-1 and TRBJ1-5; 8 bases fit TRBD1. The CDR3 has 16 amino acids. Losses at the gene ends were 4 bases for V and 3 bases for J; bases not matched to a gene: 7. CDR1 KGHDR and CDR2 SFDVKD come from the germline V gene. CDR3 in amino acids: CATSEAGTGDNQPQHF. CDR3 coding DNA: TGTGCCACCAGTGAGGCCGGGACAGGAGACAATCAGCCCCAGCATTTT.

This clonotype was counted many times. This chain joins TRBV2 and TRBJ2-6, with no clear D. The CDR3 is 15 amino acids. Germline V CDR1 and CDR2: SNHLY, FYNNEI. V was trimmed by 6 bases and J by 0 bases, leaving 9 bases between them. The CDR3 region is CASRRLTSGANVLTF. CDR3 sequence (DNA): TGTGCCAGCAGAAGACTGACCTCTGGGGCCAACGTCCTGACTTTC. Variable domain in full (rest from reference TRBV2 and TRBJ2-6): EPEVTQTPSHQVTQMGQEVILRCVPISNHLYFYWYRQILGQKVEFLVSFYNNEISEKSEIFDDQFSVERPDGSNFTLKIRSTKLEDSAMYFCASRRLTSGANVLTFGAGSRLTVL.

With regard to this clonotype: Being one base from a much bigger clone, this may be a read error. The chain couples TRBV6-1 to TRBJ2-7, with D possibly TRBD2 on 5 matching bases. Judging by the DNA end, TRBJ2-4 fits better; the J call may be wrong. The CDR3 contains 13 residues. Germline V gene lookup returns CDR1 MNHNS and CDR2 SASEGT. CDR3 coding DNA: TGTGCCAGCAGGGAGACGGGGAAAAACATTCAGTACTTC. It encodes CASRETGKNIQYF.

V is TRBV20-1 and J is TRBJ2-5, with 9 bases that match TRBD1. The CDR3 runs to 15 residues. V lost 1 base to trimming and J lost 7 bases; unmatched junction nucleotides: 10. CDR1 and CDR2 (germline): DFQATT, SNEGSKA (reference sequence). The CDR3 here is CSARGDRVFVGTQYF. The DNA for the CDR3 is TGCAGTGCTAGAGGGGACAGGGTGTTTGTCGGGACCCAGTACTTC.

This clonotype was found many times. The chain carries TRBV30 and TRBJ2-5, with 9 bases that match TRBD1. V gave up 0 bases and J gave up 10 bases; unmatched junction bases: 6. From germline, CDR1 is GTSNPN and CDR2 SVGIG (reference sequence). The CDR3 is 13 amino acids. The CDR3 sequence: CAWSVQGAVSQYF. CDR3 nucleotides: TGTGCCTGGAGTGTACAGGGGGCTGTGAGCCAGTACTTC.

This clonotype was seen at least ten times. This rearrangement joins TRBV7-2 to TRBJ2-3; possibly TRBD1 for D (5 bases). Trimming pared 0 bases from V and 0 bases from J, leaving 7 bases between. The CDR3 consists of 15 residues. Germline assignment: CDR1 SGHTA and CDR2 FQGNSA. CDR3 nucleotides: TGTGCCAGCAGCTTAGCAGGGGCGAGCACAGATACGCAGTATTTT. Translated: CASSLAGASTDTQYF.

A remark on this clonotype: Possible read error: a much larger clone is one base away. The chain carries TRBV24-1 and TRBJ2-1; 7 bases map to TRBD2. The CDR3 runs 14 residues. V lost 3 bases, J lost 13 bases, and 11 bases stayed unmatched. CDR1 and CDR2 from the germline V gene are KGHDR and SFDVKD. The CDR3 DNA reads as TGTGCCACCAGTGATGTCCCTTTAACTAGCGATCAGTTCTTC. It encodes CATSDVPLTSDQFF.

In this sample, this clonotype turned up many times. The gene calls are TRBV12-3 or TRBV12-4 and TRBJ1-5, with 8 bases identical to TRBD1. V lost 5 bases, J lost 5 bases, and 8 bases stayed unmatched. This CDR3 has 15 residues. CDR3 amino acids: CASSDPQGGDQPQHF. In DNA, the CDR3 is TGTGCCAGCAGTGATCCACAGGGGGGGGATCAGCCCCAGCATTTT.

This clonotype was counted between two and nine times. V and J are TRBV7-9 and TRBJ1-2; 7 positions match TRBD1. V dropped 5 bases and J dropped 0; count of bases not matched to a gene: 9. The germline gives CDR1 SEHNR, CDR2 FQNEAQ (reference sequence). This CDR3 is 16 amino acids long. The CDR3 spells CASSLRDRLPNYGYTF. Written as DNA, the CDR3 is TGTGCCAGCAGCCTTCGGGACAGACTCCCTAACTATGGCTACACCTTC.

This clonotype was found a few times. The rearrangement uses TRBV20-1 and TRBJ2-3; 11 nucleotides agree with TRBD1. Germline V gene lookup returns CDR1 DFQATT and CDR2 SNEGSKA (reference sequence). This CDR3 is built from 15 residues. V shed 6 bases, J shed 2 bases, and the junction held 7 bases outside the gene matches. The chain's CDR3 is CSAAGTGGPTDTQYF. CDR3 DNA sequence: TGCAGTGCCGCCGGGACAGGGGGACCCACAGATACGCAGTATTTT.

This clonotype has a count of ten or more. The rearrangement links TRBV7-9 to TRBJ1-2; D not resolved. Germline CDR1 is SEHNR and CDR2 is FQNEAQ (reference sequence). The V end lost 1 base, the J end lost 4 bases, and 10 bases lay between the germline ends. CDR3 length: 14 residues. CDR3 amino acids: CASSLDSPSYGYTF. CDR3 coding DNA: TGTGCCAGCAGCTTAGACAGTCCCTCCTATGGCTACACCTTC. Drawing the rest from reference TRBV7-9 and TRBJ1-2, the complete variable domain is DTGVSQNPRHKITKRGQNVTFRCDPISEHNRLYWYRQTLGQGPEFLTYFQNEAQLEKSRLLSDRFSAERPKGSFSTLEIQRTEQGDSAMYLCASSLDSPSYGYTFGSGTRLTVV.

This clonotype was seen many times. The rearrangement joins TRBV6-1 to TRBJ2-3; D might be TRBD1 or TRBD2, each matching 5 bases. V dropped 0 bases and J dropped 6 bases, with 19 bases sitting between them. In germline, CDR1 is MNHNS, CDR2 SASEGT. The CDR3 is made up of 17 amino acids. The CDR3 DNA is TGTGCCAGCAGTGAAGCGCATAGGGGTCCTTCTAGCGATACGCAGTATTTT. Amino acid sequence: CASSEAHRGPSSDTQYF.

This clonotype was seen a handful of times. The rearrangement uses TRBV5-6 and TRBJ2-5, with 9 bases identical to TRBD1. Germline CDR1 SGHDT, CDR2 YYEEEE. J was trimmed by 4 bases and V by 4 bases; bases with no gene match: 5. There are 14 residues in the CDR3. The DNA for the CDR3 is TGTGCCAGCAGCCACTCGGACAGGGGAGAGACCCAGTACTTC. This gives the protein CASSHSDRGETQYF.

The V gene is TRBV7-9, the J gene TRBJ2-2, with D unresolved. V lost 0 bases and J lost 2, with 13 bases in between. This CDR3 contains 17 residues. Germline V gene data show CDR1 as SEHNR and CDR2 as FQNEAQ (reference sequence). DNA for the CDR3: TGTGCCAGCAGCTTAGCGGGAAGATTCCCTAACACCGGGGAGCTGTTTTTT. Its protein is CASSLAGRFPNTGELFF.

The chain carries TRBV7-2 and TRBJ2-5; 9 bases fit TRBD1. The CDR3 length is 13 residues. V dropped 11 bases and J dropped 4; count of bases not matched to a gene: 8. CDR1 and CDR2 (germline): SGHTA, FQGNSA. CDR3 sequence (DNA): TGTGCCTGGAGGGGACAGGGCCGAGAGACCCAGTACTTC. Translation gives CAWRGQGRETQYF. Looking up the rest from reference TRBV7-2 and TRBJ2-5 gives the full variable domain: GAGVSQSPSNKVTEKGKDVELRCDPISGHTALYWYRQSLGQGLEFLIYFQGNSAPDKSGLPSDRFSAERTGGSVSTLTIQRTQQEDSAVYLCAWRGQGRETQYFGPGTRLLVL.

The chain joins TRBV6-2 or TRBV6-3 to TRBJ2-7; D gene uncertain. This CDR3 contains 13 residues. Germline loops: CDR1 MNHEY, CDR2 SVGEGT. V dropped 6 bases and J dropped 1 base, with 10 bases sitting between them. The CDR3 bases are TGTGCCAGCAGCCTATGCAGTTCCTACGAGCAGTACTTC. It codes for CASSLCSSYEQYF.